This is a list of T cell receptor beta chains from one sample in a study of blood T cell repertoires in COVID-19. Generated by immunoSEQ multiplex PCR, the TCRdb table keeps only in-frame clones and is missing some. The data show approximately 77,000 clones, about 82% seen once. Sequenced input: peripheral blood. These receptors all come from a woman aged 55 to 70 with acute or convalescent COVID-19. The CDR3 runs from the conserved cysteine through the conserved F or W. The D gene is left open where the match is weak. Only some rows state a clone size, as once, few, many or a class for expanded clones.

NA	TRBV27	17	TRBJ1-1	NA	TGTGCCAGCAGTTTCGCCCGGGGGGGGATAAGGAACACTGAAGCTTTCTTT	CASSFARGGIRNTEAFF
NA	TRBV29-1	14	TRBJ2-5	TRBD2	TGCAGCGCCATAAGGGGAGGGCCACAAGAGACCCAGTACTTC	CSAIRGGPQETQYF
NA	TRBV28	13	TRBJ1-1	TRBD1	TGTGCCAGCAGTCCCCGGGACAGCACTGAAGCTTTCTTT	CASSPRDSTEAFF
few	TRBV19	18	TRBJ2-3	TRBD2	TGTGCCAGTAGTATACCCTCGGCGGGGGGGTCTCCCACAGATACGCAGTATTTT	CASSIPSAGGSPTDTQYF
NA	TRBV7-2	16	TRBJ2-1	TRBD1	TGTGCCAGCAGCTTATCACAGGGGGCTCGGGTCAATGAGCAGTTCTTC	CASSLSQGARVNEQFF
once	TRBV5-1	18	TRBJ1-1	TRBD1	TGCGCCAGCAGCCTTGCCTTGGCGATGTGGGGACAGGGCACTGAAGCTTTCTTT	CASSLALAMWGQGTEAFF
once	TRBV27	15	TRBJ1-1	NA	TGTGCCAGCAGTCCCATTATGCCCCGGGTCACTGAAGCTTTCTTT	CASSPIMPRVTEAFF
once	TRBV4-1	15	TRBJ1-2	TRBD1	TGCGCCAGCAGCCAAGATCGGGCCAGGGGGCAGGGCTACACCTTC	CASSQDRARGQGYTF
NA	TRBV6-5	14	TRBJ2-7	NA	TGTGCCAGCAGTTACAGGGGACACCCCTACGAGCAGTACTTC	CASSYRGHPYEQYF
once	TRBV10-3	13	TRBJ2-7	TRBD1	TGTGCCATCACTGGGGACAGGGATGGGGAGCAGTACTTC	CAITGDRDGEQYF
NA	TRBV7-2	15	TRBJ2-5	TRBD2	TGTGCCAGTTTCTTAGCGGGGGGGCTCCCAGAGACCCAGTACTTC	CASFLAGGLPETQYF
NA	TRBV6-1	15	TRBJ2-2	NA	TGTGCCAGCAGTGACAAGGAGGTATTCGCCGGGGAGCTGTTTTTT	CASSDKEVFAGELFF
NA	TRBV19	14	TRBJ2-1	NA	TGTGCCAGTAGTATAGAACACCAGGGCAATGAGCAGTTCTTC	CASSIEHQGNEQFF
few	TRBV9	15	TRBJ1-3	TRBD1	TGTGCCAGCAGCGTAGGACAGGGGATTGGAAACACCATATATTTT	CASSVGQGIGNTIYF
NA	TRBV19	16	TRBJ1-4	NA	TGTGCCAGTAGTGTGGGCCTTGCAGCGGTTAATGAAAAACTGTTTTTT	CASSVGLAAVNEKLFF
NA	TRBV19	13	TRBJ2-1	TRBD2	TGTGCCAGTAGTAGGGGGGGCTACAATGAGCAGTTCTTC	CASSRGGYNEQFF
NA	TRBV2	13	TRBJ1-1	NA	TGTGCCAGCAGTGCTGAGGGACTCACTGAAGCTTTCTTT	CASSAEGLTEAFF
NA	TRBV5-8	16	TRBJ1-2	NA	TGTGCCAGCAGCCCTGTGGAGGGGGGGTCTGCGGAGGGCTACACCTTC	CASSPVEGGSAEGYTF
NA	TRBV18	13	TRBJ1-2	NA	TGTGCCAGCTCACGGGCAGAACACGATGGCTACACCTTC	CASSRAEHDGYTF
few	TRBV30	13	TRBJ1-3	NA	TGTGCCTGGAGTGGACAGGTCAGAAACACCATATATTTT	CAWSGQVRNTIYF
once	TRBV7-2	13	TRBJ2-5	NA	TGTGCCAGCAGCTTTAACAGGGAAGAGACCCAGTACTTC	CASSFNREETQYF
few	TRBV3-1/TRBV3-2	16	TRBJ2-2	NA	TGTGCCAGCAGCCAAGGATGGGCCGAATCCACCGGGGAGCTGTTTTTT	CASSQGWAESTGELFF
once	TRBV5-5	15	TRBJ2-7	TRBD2	TGTGCCAGCAGCCTCCGTTCGGGGAGGGATTACGAGCAGTACTTC	CASSLRSGRDYEQYF
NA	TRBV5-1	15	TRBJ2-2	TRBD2	TGCGCCAGCAGCTTGGCCTGGGGGAGGGCCGGGGAGCTGTTTTTT	CASSLAWGRAGELFF
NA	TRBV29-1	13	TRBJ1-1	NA	TGCAGCGTTGGGGGCACATGGGGCACTGAAGCTTTCTTT	CSVGGTWGTEAFF
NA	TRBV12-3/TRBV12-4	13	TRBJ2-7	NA	TGTGCCAGCAGCCTAACAGGGATTAGGGAGCAGTACTTC	CASSLTGIREQYF
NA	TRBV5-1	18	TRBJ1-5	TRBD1	TGCGCCAGCAGCCCTACCCCTTCTGACAGGGCGAGCAATCAGCCCCAGCATTTT	CASSPTPSDRASNQPQHF
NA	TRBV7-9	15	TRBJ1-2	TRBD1	TGTGCCAGCAGCCTAACAACCGACAGGGGGCACGGCTACACCTTC	CASSLTTDRGHGYTF
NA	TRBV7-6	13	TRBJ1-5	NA	TGTGCCAGCAGCTACGCGGGGGATCAGCCCCAGCATTTT	CASSYAGDQPQHF
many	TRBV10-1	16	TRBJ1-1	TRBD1	TGCGCCAGCAGCAAGGACAGGGGCTTTATGAACACTGAAGCTTTCTTT	CASSKDRGFMNTEAFF
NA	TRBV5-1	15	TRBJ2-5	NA	TGCGCCAGCAGCTTCTGGCCGGGATCGGAAGAGACCCAGTACTTC	CASSFWPGSEETQYF
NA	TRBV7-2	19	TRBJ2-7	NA	TGTGCCAGCAGCTTAGCGCATTTGGCAGGAACAACGGTAAACTACGAGCAGTACTTC	CASSLAHLAGTTVNYEQYF
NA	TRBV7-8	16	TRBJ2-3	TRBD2	TGTGCCAGCAGCTTAGTTAGCGGGGGGGCCTTTGATACGCAGTATTTT	CASSLVSGGAFDTQYF
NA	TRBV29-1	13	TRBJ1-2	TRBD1	TGCAGCGTCCCGGGACAGGGTGAAAGAGGCTACACCTTC	CSVPGQGERGYTF
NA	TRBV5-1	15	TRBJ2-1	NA	TGCGCCAGCTGGCAGAATGGGGGCGCCTACAATGAGCAGTTCTTC	CASWQNGGAYNEQFF
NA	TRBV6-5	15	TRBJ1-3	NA	TGTGCCAGCAGTTACGGGCAGGACTCTGGAAACACCATATATTTT	CASSYGQDSGNTIYF
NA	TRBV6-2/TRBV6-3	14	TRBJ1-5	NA	TGTGCCAGCAGTTACCCGACAAATAATCAACCCCAGCATTTT	CASSYPTNNQPQHF
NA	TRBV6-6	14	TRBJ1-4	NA	TGTGCCGCAACGAAAGGACAGACGGGGGAAAAACTGTTTTTT	CAATKGQTGEKLFF
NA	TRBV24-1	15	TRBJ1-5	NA	TGTGCCACCAGTGCCCCTGGACAGAGCAATCAGCCCCAGCATTTT	CATSAPGQSNQPQHF